This T cell receptor beta chain derives from a study of blood T cell repertoires in COVID-19. Study-level background: Acute and convalescent COVID-19 specimens originated in the United States, Italy and Spain.

Germline V gene lookup returns CDR1 SGHTA and CDR2 FQGTGA. This CDR3 has 15 amino acids. This clone was recorded once. A junction end diverges from the germline sequence, so it may reflect a read error. Authors' processing steps: The authors estimated nucleated cell counts from reference gene primer amplification. Generated by immunoSEQ multiplex PCR, the TCRdb table keeps only in-frame clones and is missing some. The DNA was the basis for D and trimming; V, J and clone size are from that table. The sample has over 70,000 clones, about 80% seen once. This chain connects TRBV7-3 to TRBJ2-2; D call uncertain. Sequenced input: peripheral blood. The sequence was collected from a woman in her 70s with acute or convalescent COVID-19. CDR3 coding DNA: TGTGCCAGCAGCTTAAATCCGGCAGGCACCCGGGAGCTGTTTTTT. Protein: CASSLNPAGTRELFF. The full variable domain, in which reference TRBV7-3 and TRBJ2-2 provide the parts outside the CDR3, is GAGVSQTPSNKVTEKGKYVELRCDPISGHTALYWYRQSLGQGPEFLIYFQGTGAADDSGLPNDRFFAVRPEGSVSTLKIQRTERGDSAVYLCASSLNPAGTRELFFGEGSRLTVL.